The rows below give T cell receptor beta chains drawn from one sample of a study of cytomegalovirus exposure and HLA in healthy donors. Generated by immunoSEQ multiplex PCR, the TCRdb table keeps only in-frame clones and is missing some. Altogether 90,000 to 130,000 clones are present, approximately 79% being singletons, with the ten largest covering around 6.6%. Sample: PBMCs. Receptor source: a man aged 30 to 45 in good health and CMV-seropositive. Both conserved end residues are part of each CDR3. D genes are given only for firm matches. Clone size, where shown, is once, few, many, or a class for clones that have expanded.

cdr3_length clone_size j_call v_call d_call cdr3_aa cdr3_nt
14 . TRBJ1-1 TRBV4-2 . CASSLAGEDTEAFF TGTGCCAGCAGCTTGGCTGGGGAGGACACTGAAGCTTTCTTT
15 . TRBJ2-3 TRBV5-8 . CASNAGEPSTDTQYF TGTGCCAGCAACGCAGGGGAACCTAGCACAGATACGCAGTATTTT
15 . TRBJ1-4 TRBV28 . CASSLLGGEGEKLFF TGTGCCAGCAGTCTCCTTGGCGGTGAAGGCGAAAAACTGTTTTTT
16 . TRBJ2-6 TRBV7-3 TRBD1 CASSLRDSSGANVLTF TGTGCCAGCAGCTTAAGGGACAGCTCTGGGGCCAACGTCCTGACTTTC
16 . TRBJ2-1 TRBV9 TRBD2 CASSARLAGGPYEQFF TGTGCCAGCAGCGCCCGACTAGCGGGGGGGCCGTATGAGCAGTTCTTC
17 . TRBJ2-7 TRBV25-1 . CASSPKHDSGRSYEQYF TGTGCCAGCAGTCCAAAACACGACTCCGGCCGCTCCTACGAGCAGTACTTC
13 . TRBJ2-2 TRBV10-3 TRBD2 CAISASGGGELFF TGTGCCATATCCGCTAGCGGTGGCGGGGAGCTGTTTTTT
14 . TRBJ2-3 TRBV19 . CASSIGQDTDTQYF TGTGCCAGTAGTATAGGGCAGGACACAGATACGCAGTATTTT
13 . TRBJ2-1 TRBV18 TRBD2 CASSPAQTSELFF TGTGCCAGCTCACCGGCCCAGACTAGCGAGCTGTTCTTC
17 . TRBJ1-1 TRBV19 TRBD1 CASSAMLGQWKNTEAFF TGTGCCAGTAGTGCGATGCTGGGACAGTGGAAGAACACTGAAGCTTTCTTT
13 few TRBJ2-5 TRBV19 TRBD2 CASNRGGEETQYF TGTGCCAGTAATCGGGGGGGTGAAGAGACCCAGTACTTC
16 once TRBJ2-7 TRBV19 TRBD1 CASSNLPGQGSYEQYF TGTGCCAGTAGTAATCTACCGGGACAGGGTAGCTACGAGCAGTACTTC
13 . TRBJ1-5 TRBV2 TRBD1 CASSAGGDQPQHF TGTGCCAGCAGTGCAGGGGGTGATCAGCCCCAGCATTTT
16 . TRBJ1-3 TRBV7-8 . CASSFPFLATGNTIYF TGTGCCAGCAGCTTTCCGTTTTTAGCAACTGGAAACACCATATATTTT
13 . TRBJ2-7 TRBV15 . CATSRDPGSEQYF TGTGCCACCAGCAGAGATCCAGGATCCGAGCAGTACTTC
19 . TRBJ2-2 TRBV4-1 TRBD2 CASSHPGLAGGSNTGELFF TGCGCCAGCAGCCATCCGGGACTAGCGGGGGGTTCGAACACCGGGGAGCTGTTTTTT
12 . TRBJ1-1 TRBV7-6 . CASSSGRGTLFF TGTGCCAGCAGCTCGGGCAGAGGGACACTATTCTTT
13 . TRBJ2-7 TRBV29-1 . CSVVVSSSYEQYF TGCAGCGTTGTCGTATCTTCCTCTTACGAGCAGTACTTC
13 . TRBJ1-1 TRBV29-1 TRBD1 CSVHPGQGTEAFF TGCAGCGTTCACCCGGGACAGGGTACTGAAGCTTTCTTT
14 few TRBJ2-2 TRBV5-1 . CASSKDSLTGELFF TGCGCCAGCAGCAAGGACAGTTTGACCGGGGAGCTGTTTTTT
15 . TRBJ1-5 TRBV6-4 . CASSGGHYSNQPQHF TGTGCCAGCAGTGGGGGACACTATAGCAATCAGCCCCAGCATTTT
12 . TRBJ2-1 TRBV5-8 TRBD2 CASSSHGGDLFF TGTGCCAGCAGCTCCCACGGGGGGGATCTGTTCTTC